This TCR beta chain is drawn from a study of shared clonotypes between healthy human individuals. Whole-study results and caveats: Between several donors, naive CD4 clonotypes were shared at a level of around 5.2%. The generation probabilities recorded for non-shared clonotypes fell below those of clonotypes shared by all four donors.

This table comes from immunoSEQ multiplex PCR, and its TCRdb copy is limited to in-frame clones, with some not included. The sample holds about 1.9 million clones, 85% to 95% seen once. Comment on this clone: Its antigen remains unidentified.

CD45RO-negative, CCR7-selected cells formed the naive CD8 fraction, which excluded terminally differentiated effector memory CD45RA+ cells. All donors qualified as healthy HIV-negative adults and had experienced no recent acute infections or vaccinations. Caucasian adults residing in Nashville, Tennessee made up all the donors. Trimming cost V 6 bases and J 4 bases, with 13 bases left between them. The germline V gene has CDR1 MDHEN and CDR2 SYDVKM. This CDR3 is 14 amino acids long. V gene TRBV28 combines with J gene TRBJ2-1; no clear D gene. The specimen sequenced was naive CD8+ T cells from PBMCs. This clonotype was obtained from a man between 18 and 35 years old in good health. Some clones in this sample may be carry-over from other donors' samples. Written as DNA, the CDR3 is TGTGCCAGCAGCCCCCCTAGGTCTTACAATGAGCAGTTCTTC. Translation gives CASSPPRSYNEQFF.